This T cell receptor (beta chain) was captured in a study of response to subunit inactivated influenza vaccine. Germline assignment: CDR1 SEHNR and CDR2 FQNEAQ (reference sequence). The CDR3 covers 13 residues. The V and J ends lost 4 bases and 11 bases, in that order; junction bases with no gene match: 6. This clonotype occurred a few times. Its antigen is unidentified. TCRdb fed the RT-PCR reads into MiXCR, producing one record per CDR3 protein. This table holds 800,000 or so distinct CDR3 sequences, approximately 22% found once. Regarding the study as a whole: The authors put forward the suggestion that each seasonal influenza vaccination may bring in only a limited number of new T cells.

The receptor's source is a middle-aged man who received an inactivated influenza vaccine. The rearrangement uses TRBV7-9 and TRBJ1-3; 9 nucleotides agree with TRBD1. Specimen: PBMCs from blood, collected roughly 5 days after vaccination. The DNA of the CDR3 is TGTGCCAGCAGCTCCGGTGACAGGGGGGCCATATATTTT. Residues: CASSSGDRGAIYF. Using reference TRBV7-9 and TRBJ1-3 for the parts outside the CDR3, the full variable domain is DTGVSQNPRHKITKRGQNVTFRCDPISEHNRLYWYRQTLGQGPEFLTYFQNEAQLEKSRLLSDRFSAERPKGSFSTLEIQRTEQGDSAMYLCASSSGDRGAIYFGEGSWLTVV.